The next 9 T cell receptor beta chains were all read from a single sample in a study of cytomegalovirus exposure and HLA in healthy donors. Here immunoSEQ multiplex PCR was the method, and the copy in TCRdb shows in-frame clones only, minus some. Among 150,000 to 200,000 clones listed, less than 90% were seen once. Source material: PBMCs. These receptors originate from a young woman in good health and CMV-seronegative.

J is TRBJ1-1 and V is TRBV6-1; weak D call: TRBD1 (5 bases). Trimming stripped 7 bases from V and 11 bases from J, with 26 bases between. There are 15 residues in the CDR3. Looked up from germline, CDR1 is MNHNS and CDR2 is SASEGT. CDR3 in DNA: TGTGCCAGCACTACTCTAAGGGGTCTAAGTTCGATTGCTTTCTTT. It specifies CASTTLRGLSSIAFF.

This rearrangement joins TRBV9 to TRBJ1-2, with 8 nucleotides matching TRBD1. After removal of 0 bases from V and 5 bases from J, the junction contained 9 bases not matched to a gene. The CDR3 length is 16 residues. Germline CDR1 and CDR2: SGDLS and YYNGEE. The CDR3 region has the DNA TGTGCCAGCAGCGTAGCAGGTTCGACAGGGGTTTATGGCTACACCTTC. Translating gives CASSVAGSTGVYGYTF.

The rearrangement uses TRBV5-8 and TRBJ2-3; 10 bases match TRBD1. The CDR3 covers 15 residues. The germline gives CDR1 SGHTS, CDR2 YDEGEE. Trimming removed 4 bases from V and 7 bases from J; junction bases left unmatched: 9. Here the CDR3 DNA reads TGTGCCAGCAGCGGGACAGGGGCCGGCAGGTATACGCAGTATTTT. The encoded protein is CASSGTGAGRYTQYF.

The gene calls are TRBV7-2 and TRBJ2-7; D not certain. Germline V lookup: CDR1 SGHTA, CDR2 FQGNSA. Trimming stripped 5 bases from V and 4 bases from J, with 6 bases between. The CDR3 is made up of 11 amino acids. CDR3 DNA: TGTGCCAGCAGCGACCGGTACGAGCAGTACTTC. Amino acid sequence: CASSDRYEQYF.

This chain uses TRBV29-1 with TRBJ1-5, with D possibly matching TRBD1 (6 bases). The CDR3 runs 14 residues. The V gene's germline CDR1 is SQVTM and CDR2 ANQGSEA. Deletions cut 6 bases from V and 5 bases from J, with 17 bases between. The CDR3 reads CSVAGAGVDQPQHF. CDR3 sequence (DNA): TGCAGCGTCGCTGGGGCAGGGGTTGATCAGCCCCAGCATTTT.

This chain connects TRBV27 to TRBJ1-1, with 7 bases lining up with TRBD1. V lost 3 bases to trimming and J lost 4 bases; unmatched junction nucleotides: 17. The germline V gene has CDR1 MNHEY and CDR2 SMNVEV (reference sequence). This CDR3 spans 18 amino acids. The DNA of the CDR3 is TGTGCCAGCAGTTTGGGGGCTCGGAGGGGGCGAGGAGGCACTGAAGCTTTCTTT. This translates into CASSLGARRGRGGTEAFF.

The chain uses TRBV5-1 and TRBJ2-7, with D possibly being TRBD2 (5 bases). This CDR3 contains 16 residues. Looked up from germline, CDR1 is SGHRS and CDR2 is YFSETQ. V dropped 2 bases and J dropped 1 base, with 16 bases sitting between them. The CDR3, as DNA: TGCGCCAGCAGCTTCGGGCAGCGGATTAAATCCTACGAGCAGTACTTC. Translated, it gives CASSFGQRIKSYEQYF.

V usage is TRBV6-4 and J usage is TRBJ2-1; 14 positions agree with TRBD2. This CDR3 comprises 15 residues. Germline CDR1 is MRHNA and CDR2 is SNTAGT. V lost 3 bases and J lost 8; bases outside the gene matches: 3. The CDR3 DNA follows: TGTGCCAGCAGTGAGACTAGCGGGGGGGCGGATGAGCAGTTCTTC. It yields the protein CASSETSGGADEQFF.

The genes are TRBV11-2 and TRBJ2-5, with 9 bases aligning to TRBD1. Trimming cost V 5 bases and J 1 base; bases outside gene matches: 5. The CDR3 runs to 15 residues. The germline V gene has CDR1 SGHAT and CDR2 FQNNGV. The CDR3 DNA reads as TGTGCCAGCAGCGCGACAGGGGGATTCCAAGAGACCCAGTACTTC. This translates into CASSATGGFQETQYF.